These 13 T cell receptor beta chains came from one sample sequenced in a study of blood T cell repertoires in COVID-19. The repertoire was sequenced with immunoSEQ multiplex PCR; TCRdb's copy has only in-frame clones and lacks some. The sample yields a few hundred thousand clones, less than 90% seen once. Sequencing input: PBMCs or T cells enriched from blood (not recorded which). The source of these receptors is a woman aged 30 to 39 who had recovered from COVID-19.

This clone showed up just once. The chain combines TRBV25-1 with TRBJ2-2, with 10 positions matching TRBD1. The germline gives CDR1 MGHDK, CDR2 SYGVNS. The J segment lost 3 bases and the V segment lost 5 bases, leaving 3 bases of the junction unmatched. The CDR3 totals 15 residues. The CDR3: CASSSGTGDTGELFF. The CDR3 nucleotides are TGTGCCAGCAGTTCCGGGACAGGGGACACCGGGGAGCTGTTTTTT.

This clone is a singleton in its sample. The chain recombines TRBV5-6 with TRBJ1-4, with TRBD1 matching 8 bases. The CDR3 length is 14 residues. In germline, CDR1 is SGHDT, CDR2 YYEEEE. The V and J ends lost 4 bases and 8 bases, in that order; junction bases with no gene match: 7. CDR3 region: CASSGWTGKEKLFF. CDR3 coding DNA: TGTGCCAGCAGCGGCTGGACAGGGAAGGAAAAACTGTTTTTT.

The chain is built from TRBV6-2 or TRBV6-3 and TRBJ2-7, with D uncertain. Per the germline V gene, CDR1 is MNHEY and CDR2 is SVGEGT. Trimming removed 0 bases at V and 1 base at J, with 13 bases between. The CDR3 has 16 amino acids. The CDR3 is CASSYSPQVVSYEQYF. The CDR3, as DNA: TGTGCCAGCAGTTACTCCCCCCAGGTGGTATCCTACGAGCAGTACTTC.

The V gene is TRBV5-1, the J gene TRBJ2-1, with TRBD1 as a possible D gene (7 bases). V gave up 1 base and J gave up 10 bases, with 27 bases separating them. Germline V lookup: CDR1 SGHRS, CDR2 YFSETQ. This CDR3 is 18 amino acids long. For the CDR3, the DNA is TGCGCCAGCAGCTTGCGGTCAGGGGGGACGGCTCCCGGCTCCGAGCAGTTCTTC. It translates to CASSLRSGGTAPGSEQFF. Together with reference TRBV5-1 and TRBJ2-1, the CDR3 gives the full variable domain: KAGVTQTPRYLIKTRGQQVTLSCSPISGHRSVSWYQQTPGQGLQFLFEYFSETQRNKGNFPGRFSGRQFSNSRSEMNVSTLELGDSALYLCASSLRSGGTAPGSEQFFGPGTRLTVL.

This clone appeared a single time. This chain joins TRBV7-8 and TRBJ1-2; TRBD1 aligns across 7 bases. This CDR3 region has 14 residues. CDR1 SGHVS and CDR2 FQNEAQ come from the germline V gene. V lost 1 base to trimming and J lost 6 bases; unmatched junction nucleotides: 5. Here the CDR3 reads CASSLDSRGNGYTF. For the CDR3, the DNA is TGTGCCAGCAGCTTAGATAGCAGGGGGAATGGCTACACCTTC.

This clone was seen just once. The rearrangement links TRBV28 to TRBJ2-1; D unresolved. This CDR3 has 12 amino acids. Looked up from germline, CDR1 is MDHEN and CDR2 is SYDVKM. The V end was cut by 6 bases, the J end by 4 bases, with 7 bases between. CDR3 sequence (DNA): TGTGCCAGCAGCCTCGGGTACAATGAGCAGTTCTTC. Its translation is CASSLGYNEQFF.

V usage is TRBV4-2 and J usage is TRBJ2-7; tentatively, D is TRBD1 (6 bases). The ends were cut back, 1 base at V and 2 bases at J, with 9 bases in the middle. The CDR3 totals 14 residues. Germline V gene lookup returns CDR1 LGHNA and CDR2 YNFKEQ. CDR3 nucleotide sequence: TGTGCCAGCAGCCAAGGTTCAGGGGCCTACGAGCAGTACTTC. The encoded protein is CASSQGSGAYEQYF.

This rearrangement joins TRBV13 to TRBJ2-7; 14 nucleotides line up with TRBD2. The CDR3 spans 19 residues. Losses at the gene ends were 0 bases for V and 5 bases for J; bases not matched to a gene: 12. Germline CDR1 reads PRHDT; CDR2 reads FYEKMQ (reference sequence). CDR3 residues: CASSLGRRLAGGQGDEQYF. In DNA form, the CDR3 reads TGTGCCAGCAGCTTAGGCCGAAGACTAGCGGGGGGGCAAGGGGACGAGCAGTACTTC.

The chain has TRBV19 and TRBJ1-1; 9 bases are a match to TRBD1. Germline V gives CDR1 LNHDA, CDR2 SQIVND (reference sequence). The V segment lost 4 bases and the J segment 1 base; nucleotides outside the gene matches: 4. CDR3 length equals 15 residues. For the CDR3, the DNA is TGTGCCAGTAGTAGACGGGGACAGGGGAACACTGAAGCTTTCTTT. This sequence encodes CASSRRGQGNTEAFF. Based on the CDR3 plus reference TRBV19 and TRBJ1-1, the full variable domain is DGGITQSPKYLFRKEGQNVTLSCEQNLNHDAMYWYRQDPGQGLRLIYYSQIVNDFQKGDIAEGYSVSREKKESFPLTVTSAQKNPTAFYLCASSRRGQGNTEAFFGQGTRLTVV.

This chain uses TRBV29-1 with TRBJ1-4; 7 bases align to TRBD1. V shed 0 bases, J shed 2 bases, and the junction held 9 bases outside the gene matches. Germline CDR1 SQVTM, CDR2 ANQGSEA. This CDR3 has 17 amino acids. The CDR3 nucleotides read TGCAGCGTTGAAGATGGGAGACAGGGTGGGACTAATGAAAAACTGTTTTTT. Protein: CSVEDGRQGGTNEKLFF.

This chain links TRBV10-3 with TRBJ2-3; no reliable D call. CDR3 length: 12 residues. The germline gives CDR1 ENHRY, CDR2 SYGVKD. Trimming stripped 3 bases from V and 4 bases from J, with 5 bases between. The chain's CDR3 is CAISDGPDTQYF. In DNA, the CDR3 is TGTGCCATCAGTGATGGGCCAGATACGCAGTATTTT.

V and J are TRBV19 and TRBJ2-1, with 7 bases aligning to TRBD2. The CDR3 has 17 residues. Germline CDR1 LNHDA, CDR2 SQIVND (reference sequence). The V and J ends lost 3 bases and 2 bases, in that order; junction bases with no gene match: 10. As DNA, the CDR3 is TGTGCCAGTAGTATGTCGCCTAGCGGAGGCCCCTACAATGAGCAGTTCTTC. This gives the protein CASSMSPSGGPYNEQFF.

This clone was found once. The chain has TRBV29-1 and TRBJ2-3, with TRBD2 as a possible D gene (5 bases). The CDR3 is 14 amino acids. Germline-derived CDR1 and CDR2 are SQVTM and ANQGSEA. Trimming stripped 6 bases from V and 0 bases from J, with 13 bases between. The CDR3 nucleotides are TGCAGCGTCGGCGGGTGGGATAGCACAGATACGCAGTATTTT. Amino acids: CSVGGWDSTDTQYF.